The 4 T cell receptor beta chains below come from one sample, sequenced in a study of T cells in narcolepsy (dated by TCRdb to 2016 to 2019). To prepare the library, the immunoSEQ multiplex PCR assay was applied. The table comes from immuneACCESS by way of TCRdb, which keeps in-frame sequences with V and J called. Part of the clones is missing from these tables; in studies checked, under half for an unresolved V gene and the rest for unknown reasons. The sample contains around 24,000 clones, roughly 81% of them found a single time. The ten largest clones take up 1.3% of the sample. The sample consisted of CD45RA- memory CD4+ T cells from PBMCs. Reading the label with the study, this specimen's cell subset or site is: memory T cells sorted ex vivo from peripheral blood. These receptors were obtained from a human donor with narcolepsy.

The chain has TRBV9 and TRBJ2-7, with TRBD2 identical over 8 bases. CDR3 length: 16 amino acids. Germline lookup yields CDR1 SGDLS and CDR2 YYNGEE. V was pared by 3 bases and J by 4 bases, with 12 bases of the junction left unmatched. Written as DNA, the CDR3 is TGTGCCAGCAGCGCATCCCCGGGACTAGGCATATACGAGCAGTACTTC. Protein: CASSASPGLGIYEQYF.

As to this clone: A read error may account for a junction end that differs from germline. V and J are TRBV4-1 and TRBJ2-5; 9 bases align to TRBD1. The J call may be wrong; the DNA end is better matched by TRBJ2-7. The CDR3 spans 16 residues. Germline values: CDR1 MGHRA, CDR2 YSYEKL. The CDR3 DNA follows: TGCGCCAGCAGCCATCCTTACAGGGGGCTCTCCCACGAGCAGTACTTC. It is translated as CASSHPYRGLSHEQYF.

This chain uses TRBV5-8 with TRBJ2-5; TRBD2 aligns across 10 bases. This CDR3 has 18 amino acids. Germline V lookup: CDR1 SGHTS, CDR2 YDEGEE. With 1 base clipped from V and 1 base from J, the junction kept 10 bases outside the gene matches. CDR3 in amino acids: CASSLRLAGRSGQETQYF. CDR3 nucleotide sequence: TGTGCCAGCAGCTTGAGACTAGCGGGCCGGAGCGGCCAAGAGACCCAGTACTTC. Full variable domain (remainder filled in from reference TRBV5-8 and TRBJ2-5): EAGVTQSPTHLIKTRGQQATLRCSPISGHTSVYWYQQALGLGLQFLLWYDEGEERNRGNFPPRFSGRQFPNYSSELNVNALELEDSALYLCASSLRLAGRSGQETQYFGPGTRLLVL.

The chain combines TRBV19 with TRBJ2-1; no clear D gene. Germline V CDR1 and CDR2: LNHDA, SQIVND (reference sequence). CDR3 length: 15 amino acids. Trimming pared 5 bases from V and 4 bases from J, leaving 15 bases between. CDR3 coding DNA: TGTGCCAGTAGTCGGGTAGCCAACCCATACAATGAGCAGTTCTTC. Its protein product is CASSRVANPYNEQFF.